This note documents a single T cell receptor beta chain sequence. The source of the sample is a study of technical replicates of blood from a handful of donors. Data came from immunoSEQ multiplex PCR; TCRdb stores just in-frame clones and leaves some out. Of fewer than 70,000 clones in the sample, around 83% were seen once. Trimming took off 3 bases at V and 1 base at J, with 13 bases between the two ends. Germline V lookup: CDR1 SEHNR, CDR2 FQNEAQ (reference sequence). The CDR3 consists of 16 residues. The source material was PBMCs. The rearrangement links TRBV7-9 to TRBJ1-3; D unclear. The clonotype was recovered from a human donor in good health. Some clones in this sample may be carry-over from other donors' samples. The CDR3 loop reads CASSFITVLSGNTIYF. CDR3 bases: TGTGCCAGCAGCTTTATTACGGTATTATCTGGAAACACCATATATTTT.